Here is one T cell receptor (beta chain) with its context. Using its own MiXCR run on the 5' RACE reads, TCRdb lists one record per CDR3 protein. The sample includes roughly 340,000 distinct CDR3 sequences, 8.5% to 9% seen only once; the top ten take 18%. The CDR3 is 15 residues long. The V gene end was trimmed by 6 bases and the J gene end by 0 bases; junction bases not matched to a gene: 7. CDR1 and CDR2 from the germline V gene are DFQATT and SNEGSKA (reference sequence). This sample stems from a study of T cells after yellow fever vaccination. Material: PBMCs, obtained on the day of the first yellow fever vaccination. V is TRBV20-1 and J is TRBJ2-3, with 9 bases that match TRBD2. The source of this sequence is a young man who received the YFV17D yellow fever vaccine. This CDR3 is CSATPSGGSTDTQYF. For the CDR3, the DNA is TGCAGTGCCACGCCCAGCGGGGGGAGCACAGATACGCAGTATTTT.